Reported below is one T cell receptor beta chain. The sample belongs to a study of blood T cell repertoires in COVID-19. About the research overall: Samples came from the United States, Italy and Spain, spanning acute and convalescent COVID-19.

TCRdb's table, derived via immunoSEQ multiplex PCR, lists solely in-frame clones and lacks some. The sample contains about 100,000 clones, roughly 80% of which appear only once. Germline CDR1 GTSNPN, CDR2 SVGIG (reference sequence). Trimming stripped 5 bases from V and 3 bases from J, with 11 bases between. The CDR3 is 12 residues long. Sequenced material: peripheral blood. The V gene is TRBV30, the J gene TRBJ2-7; D may match TRBD1 or TRBD2 (5 bases each). The sequence was obtained from a man in his fifties with active or convalescent COVID-19. CDR3 amino acids: CAWGGRGYEQYF. CDR3 DNA sequence: TGTGCCTGGGGGGGTAGGGGCTACGAGCAGTACTTC.